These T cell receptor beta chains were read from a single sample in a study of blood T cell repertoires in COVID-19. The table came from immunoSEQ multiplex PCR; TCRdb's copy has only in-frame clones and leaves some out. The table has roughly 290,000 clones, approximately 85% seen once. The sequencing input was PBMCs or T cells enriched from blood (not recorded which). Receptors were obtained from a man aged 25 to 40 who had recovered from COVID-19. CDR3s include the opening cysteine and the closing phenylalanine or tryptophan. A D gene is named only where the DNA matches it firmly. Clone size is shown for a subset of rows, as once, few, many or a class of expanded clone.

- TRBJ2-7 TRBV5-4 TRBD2 CASSIGGDEYEQYF TGTGCCAGCAGCATCGGGGGGGACGAATACGAGCAGTACTTC
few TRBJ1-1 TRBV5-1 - CASSLGTEGTEAFF TGCGCCAGCAGCTTGGGGACGGAGGGTACTGAAGCTTTCTTT
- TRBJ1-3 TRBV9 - CASSLRPGGGNTIYF TGTGCCAGCAGCTTAAGACCCGGCGGCGGAAACACCATATATTTT
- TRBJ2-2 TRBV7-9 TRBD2 CASNPTPLAGTGELFF TGTGCCAGCAACCCCACACCGCTAGCGGGCACCGGGGAGCTGTTTTTT
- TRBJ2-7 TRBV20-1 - CSASAGSVSYEQYF TGCAGTGCTAGTGCGGGGAGTGTATCTTACGAGCAGTACTTC
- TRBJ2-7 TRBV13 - CASSLNSGRLGEQYF TGTGCCAGCAGCTTAAATTCTGGGAGGCTGGGGGAGCAGTACTTC
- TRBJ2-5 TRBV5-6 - CASSFLGKRFEETQYF TGTGCCAGCAGCTTTTTAGGCAAGAGGTTTGAAGAGACCCAGTACTTC
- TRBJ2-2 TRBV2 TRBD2 CASSEAVLAGDTGELFF TGTGCCAGCAGTGAAGCGGTGCTAGCGGGGGACACCGGGGAGCTGTTTTTT
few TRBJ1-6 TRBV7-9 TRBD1 CASSTPDRVSTPLHF TGTGCCAGCAGCACTCCCGACAGGGTTAGTACACCCCTCCACTTT
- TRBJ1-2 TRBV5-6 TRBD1 CASSLKDRGHEKGYTF TGTGCCAGCAGCTTGAAGGACAGGGGGCATGAAAAAGGCTACACCTTC
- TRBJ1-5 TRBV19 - CASKRGSNQPQHF TGTGCCAGTAAGAGAGGGAGCAATCAGCCCCAGCATTTT
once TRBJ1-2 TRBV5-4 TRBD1 CASSGQGGDGYTF TGTGCCAGCAGCGGACAGGGTGGGGATGGCTACACCTTC
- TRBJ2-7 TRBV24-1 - CATSDSHRSGYEQYF TGTGCCACCAGTGATTCACACCGGAGTGGATACGAGCAGTACTTC
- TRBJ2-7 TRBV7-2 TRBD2 CASSLMGLAYEQYF TGTGCCAGCAGCCTGATGGGACTAGCGTACGAGCAGTACTTC
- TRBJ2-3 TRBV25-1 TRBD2 CASSVSGGYTDTQYF TGTGCCAGCAGTGTTAGCGGGGGGTACACAGATACGCAGTATTTT
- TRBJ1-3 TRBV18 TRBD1 CASSPPSGTGDTIYF TGTGCCAGCTCACCACCGTCCGGGACAGGGGACACCATATATTTT
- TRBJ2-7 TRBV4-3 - CASSQVRYSLTYEQYF TGCGCCAGCAGCCAAGTTCGGTACAGCCTTACCTACGAGCAGTACTTC
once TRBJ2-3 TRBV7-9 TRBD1 CASSYAQGDTQYF TGTGCCAGCAGCTACGCACAGGGGGATACGCAGTATTTT
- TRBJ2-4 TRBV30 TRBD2 CAWSGLASNIQYF TGTGCCTGGAGTGGACTAGCTTCAAACATTCAGTACTTC
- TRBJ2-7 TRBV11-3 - CASSLRTPSEQYF TGTGCCAGCAGCTTGAGGACACCCTCCGAGCAGTACTTC
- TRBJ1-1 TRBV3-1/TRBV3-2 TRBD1 CASSWTGGADNEAFF TGTGCCAGCAGCTGGACAGGGGGCGCGGATAATGAAGCTTTCTTT
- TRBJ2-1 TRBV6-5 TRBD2 CASSPAGGPNNEQFF TGTGCCAGCAGCCCAGCGGGGGGGCCAAACAATGAGCAGTTCTTC
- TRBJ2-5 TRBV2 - CASRQARRQETQYF TGTGCCAGCAGGCAGGCCCGGCGTCAAGAGACCCAGTACTTC
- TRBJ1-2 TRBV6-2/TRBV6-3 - CASSRTGNRYGYTF TGTGCCAGCAGTCGCACAGGGAACCGCTATGGCTACACCTTC
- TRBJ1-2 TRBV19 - CASSIDRRGPGYGYTF TGTGCCAGTAGTATAGATCGAAGAGGGCCTGGCTATGGCTACACCTTC
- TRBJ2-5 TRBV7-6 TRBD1 CASSAGQGRIETQYF TGTGCCAGCAGCGCCGGACAGGGGAGGATCGAGACCCAGTACTTC
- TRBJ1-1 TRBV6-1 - CASSERWLISTEAFF TGTGCCAGCAGTGAAAGATGGCTCATCAGTACTGAAGCTTTCTTT
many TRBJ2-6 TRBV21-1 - CASSNTSSGANVLTF TGTGCCAGCAGCAACACAAGCTCTGGGGCCAACGTCCTGACTTTC
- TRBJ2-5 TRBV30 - CAIHREGGKTQYF TGTGCCATCCATCGCGAGGGTGGGAAGACCCAGTACTTC
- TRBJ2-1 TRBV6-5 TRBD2 CASSLGLANYNEQFF TGTGCCAGCAGTCTCGGACTAGCGAATTACAATGAGCAGTTCTTC
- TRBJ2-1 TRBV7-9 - CASSLVMAGYEQFF TGTGCCAGCAGCTTAGTCATGGCGGGCTATGAGCAGTTCTTC
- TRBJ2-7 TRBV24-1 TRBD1 CATGTGHEQYF TGTGCCACCGGGACAGGTCACGAGCAGTACTTC
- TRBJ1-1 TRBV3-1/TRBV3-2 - CASSQELANTEAFF TGTGCCAGCAGCCAAGAGCTGGCGAACACTGAAGCTTTCTTT
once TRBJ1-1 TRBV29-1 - CSVAGGQNTEAFF TGCAGCGTGGCAGGTGGACAGAACACTGAAGCTTTCTTT
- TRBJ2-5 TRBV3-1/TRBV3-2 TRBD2 CASSRIGTSGGKSGAQYF TGTGCCAGCAGCCGTATTGGGACTAGCGGGGGGAAGAGCGGAGCCCAGTACTTC
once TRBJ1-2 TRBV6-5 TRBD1 CASSYSTGEWGYTF TGTGCCAGCAGTTACTCGACAGGGGAGTGGGGCTACACCTTC
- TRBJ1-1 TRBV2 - CASRLTGMNTEAFF TGTGCCAGCAGGTTAACGGGTATGAACACTGAAGCTTTCTTT
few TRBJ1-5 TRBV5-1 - CASSLEPSEAQHF TGCGCCAGCAGCTTGGAACCCTCGGAGGCCCAGCATTTT
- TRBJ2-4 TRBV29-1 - CSQTRGKNIQYF TGCAGCCAAACGCGTGGCAAAAACATTCAGTACTTC
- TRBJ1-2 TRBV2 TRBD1 CASLAEDFRDSVTNYGYTF TGTGCCAGTTTAGCCGAAGATTTCAGGGACAGCGTGACTAACTATGGCTACACCTTC
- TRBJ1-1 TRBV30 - CAWRGGMRSEAFF TGTGCCTGGAGGGGGGGAATGAGGTCTGAAGCTTTCTTT
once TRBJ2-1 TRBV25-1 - CASSAVREQFF TGTGCCAGCAGTGCGGTGAGGGAGCAGTTCTTC
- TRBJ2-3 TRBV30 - CAWQQGSTDTQYF TGTGCCTGGCAACAGGGTAGCACAGATACGCAGTATTTT
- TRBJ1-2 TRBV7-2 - CASSPWKGGDGYTF TGTGCCAGCAGCCCCTGGAAGGGGGGGGACGGCTACACCTTC
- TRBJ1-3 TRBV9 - CASSWAVSLKDSGNTIYF TGTGCCAGCAGCTGGGCAGTCTCCTTAAAAGACTCTGGAAACACCATATATTTT
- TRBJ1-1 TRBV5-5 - CASSLDRLNTEAFF TGTGCCAGCAGCTTGGACAGGTTGAACACTGAAGCTTTCTTT
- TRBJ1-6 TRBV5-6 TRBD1 CASSFDRGYSPLHF TGTGCCAGCAGCTTTGACAGGGGATACTCACCCCTCCACTTT
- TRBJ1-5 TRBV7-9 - CASSLPYQPQHF TGTGCCAGCAGCCTTCCTTATCAGCCCCAGCATTTT
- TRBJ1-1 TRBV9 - CASSGRDGSWQQAFF TGTGCCAGCAGCGGGAGGGACGGTTCGTGGCAACAAGCTTTCTTT
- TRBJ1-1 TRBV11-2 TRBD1 CASSSTGYTEAFF TGTGCCAGCAGCTCGACAGGGTACACTGAAGCTTTCTTT
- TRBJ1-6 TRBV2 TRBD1 CASSVIQGMPTNSPLHF TGTGCCAGCAGTGTAATACAGGGGATGCCGACTAATTCACCCCTCCACTTT
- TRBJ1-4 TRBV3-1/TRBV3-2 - CASSHTREKLFF TGTGCCAGCAGCCACACAAGAGAAAAACTGTTTTTT
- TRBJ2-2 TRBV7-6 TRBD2 CASSRGTSGRTGELFF TGTGCCAGCAGCCGGGGGACTAGCGGACGCACCGGGGAGCTGTTTTTT
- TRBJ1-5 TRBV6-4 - CAKTDGYNQPQHF TGTGCCAAGACTGACGGATACAATCAGCCCCAGCATTTT